These 13 T cell receptor beta chains originate from one sample sequenced in a study of graft-versus-host responses after intestinal transplantation. Assay: immunoSEQ multiplex PCR; the TCRdb copy retains only in-frame clones and omits some. This sample yields about 5,100 clones, of which about two thirds are seen a single time; approximately 40% belongs to the top ten. Here the sequenced sample was PBMCs, taken 324 days after intestinal transplant. These receptors came from a human patient who received an intestinal transplant, so some T cells may come from the graft donor.

This clone has more than one count but fewer than ten. V is TRBV19 and J is TRBJ1-1, with D tentatively TRBD1 (5 bases). Per germline, CDR1 LNHDA and CDR2 SQIVND (reference sequence). V was cut by 2 bases and J by 1 base, with 11 bases left in between. The CDR3 extends over 15 amino acids. The CDR3 region has the DNA TGTGCCAGTAGTATATCCACGGGGGGGAACACTGAAGCTTTCTTT. Protein product: CASSISTGGNTEAFF.

This clone turned up a few times. The rearrangement uses TRBV6-1 and TRBJ2-7; 11 bases line up with TRBD2. The ends lost 1 base at V and 4 bases at J; junction bases unmatched: 3. The V gene's germline CDR1 is MNHNS and CDR2 SASEGT. The CDR3 has 15 amino acids. The CDR3 DNA follows: TGTGCCAGCAGTGAAGATACTAGCGGGGGTTACGAGCAGTACTTC. Its protein product is CASSEDTSGGYEQYF.

This clone has just a few counts. The CDR3 region is CASSETSGGSSTDTQYF. CDR3 nucleotides: TGTGCCAGCAGTGAAACTAGCGGGGGTTCTAGCACAGATACGCAGTATTTT. V and J are TRBV2 and TRBJ2-3; 11 bases agree with TRBD2. Trimming cost V 2 bases and J 0 bases; bases outside gene matches: 4. This CDR3 region has 17 residues. The V gene's germline CDR1 is SNHLY and CDR2 FYNNEI.

The gene calls are TRBV11-3 and TRBJ2-2; no reliable D call. Germline V CDR1 and CDR2: SGHNT, YENEEA. The ends were cut back, 3 bases at V and 4 bases at J, with 9 bases in the middle. The CDR3 is made up of 14 amino acids. The CDR3 DNA reads as TGTGCCAGCAGCTTCGGGCCTTTCACCGGGGAGCTGTTTTTT. Translation gives CASSFGPFTGELFF.

V is TRBV7-2 and J is TRBJ2-7, with a weak D call TRBD1 (6 bases). The CDR3 loop spans 12 amino acids. The V end lost 1 base, the J end lost 8 bases, and 9 bases lay between the germline ends. CDR1 is SGHTA and CDR2 is FQGNSA in the germline V gene. CDR3 nucleotides: TGTGCCAGCAGCTTAGGGCAGGGGAAGCAGTACTTC. This encodes CASSLGQGKQYF.

This chain links TRBV4-2 with TRBJ1-1; D is unresolved. V was shortened by 3 bases and J by 6 bases, with 14 bases between the two germline ends. CDR3 length: 14 residues. CDR1 and CDR2 (germline): LGHNA, YNFKEQ. The CDR3 reads CASSQATPSAEAFF. As DNA, the CDR3 is TGTGCCAGCAGCCAGGCAACCCCGAGCGCTGAAGCTTTCTTT.

The table lists this clone with a count of one. The rearrangement uses TRBV2 and TRBJ1-1; unclear D gene. V was cut by 4 bases and J by 10 bases, with 13 bases left in between. The CDR3 totals 12 residues. The germline V gene encodes CDR1 SNHLY and CDR2 FYNNEI. CDR3: CASSGIGRRAFF. The CDR3 nucleotides read TGTGCCAGCAGTGGTATCGGGAGGAGAGCTTTCTTT.

The genes are TRBV4-3 and TRBJ1-2; TRBD1 is a possible D gene (5 bases). This CDR3 contains 16 residues. Trimming pared 1 base from V and 4 bases from J, leaving 16 bases between. Germline lookup yields CDR1 LGHNA and CDR2 YSLEER. CDR3 amino acids: CASSQVSAGLTYGYTF. In DNA form, the CDR3 reads TGCGCCAGCAGCCAAGTGTCCGCAGGGTTGACCTATGGCTACACCTTC.

The rearrangement links TRBV6-5 to TRBJ2-5; 10 nucleotides match TRBD2. Gene TRBJ2-7 matches the end of the DNA better, so the J call may be wrong. The V gene's germline CDR1 is MNHEY and CDR2 SVGAGI. This CDR3 comprises 15 residues. The CDR3 reads CASSYSSGGLYEQYF. The CDR3 nucleotides are TGTGCCAGCAGTTACTCTAGCGGGGGGCTATACGAGCAGTACTTC.

The CDR3 loop reads CASSYDKSSYEQYF. The CDR3 nucleotides are TGTGCCAGCAGTTACGACAAAAGCTCCTACGAGCAGTACTTC. The genes are TRBV6-5 and TRBJ2-7; D uncertain. Per germline, CDR1 MNHEY and CDR2 SVGAGI. The CDR3 extends over 14 amino acids. The V end lost 2 bases, the J end lost 0 bases, and 8 bases lay between the germline ends.

The CDR3 nucleotides are TGCAGCGTTGAAGATAGCGGAGGGTCCGGGGAGCTGTTTTTT. The encoded protein is CSVEDSGGSGELFF. The J gene is TRBJ2-2, the V gene TRBV29-1; TRBD2 might be the D (6 bases). The CDR3 runs to 14 residues. V was clipped by 0 bases and J by 6 bases, with 11 bases between them. In germline, CDR1 is SQVTM, CDR2 ANQGSEA.

This clone has just a few counts. The chain has TRBV5-1 and TRBJ2-3; 12 bases match TRBD2. Trimming removed 3 bases from V and 5 bases from J; junction bases left unmatched: 7. The CDR3 loop spans 16 amino acids. Germline V lookup: CDR1 SGHRS, CDR2 YFSETQ. CDR3 loop: CASSYASGGALDTQYF. CDR3 DNA sequence: TGCGCCAGCAGCTACGCTAGCGGGGGGGCCCTAGATACGCAGTATTTT.

The chain employs TRBV2 and TRBJ1-1, with TRBD1 matching 9 bases. The CDR3 has 12 amino acids. V gave up 6 bases and J gave up 6 bases; unmatched junction bases: 2. CDR1 is SNHLY, CDR2 FYNNEI, per germline. The CDR3 DNA follows: TGTGCCAGCAGGGACAGGGGCCCTGAAGCTTTCTTT. Residues: CASRDRGPEAFF. Full variable domain (outside the CDR3, taken from reference TRBV2 and TRBJ1-1): EPEVTQTPSHQVTQMGQEVILRCVPISNHLYFYWYRQILGQKVEFLVSFYNNEISEKSEIFDDQFSVERPDGSNFTLKIRSTKLEDSAMYFCASRDRGPEAFFGQGTRLTVV.